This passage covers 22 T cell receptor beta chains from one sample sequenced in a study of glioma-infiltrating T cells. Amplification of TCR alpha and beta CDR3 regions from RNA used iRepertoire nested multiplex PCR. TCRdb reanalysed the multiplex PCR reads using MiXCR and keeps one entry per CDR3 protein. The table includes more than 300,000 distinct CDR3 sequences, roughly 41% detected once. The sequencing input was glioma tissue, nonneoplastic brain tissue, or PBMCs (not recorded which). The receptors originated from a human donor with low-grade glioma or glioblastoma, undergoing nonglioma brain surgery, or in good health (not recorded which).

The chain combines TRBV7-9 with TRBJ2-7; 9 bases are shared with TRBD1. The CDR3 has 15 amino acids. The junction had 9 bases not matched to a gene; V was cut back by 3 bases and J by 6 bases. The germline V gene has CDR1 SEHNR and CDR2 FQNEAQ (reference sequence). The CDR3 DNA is TGTGCCAGCAGCTTGGTGGGACAGGGAGGTTCCGAGCAGTACTTC. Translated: CASSLVGQGGSEQYF.

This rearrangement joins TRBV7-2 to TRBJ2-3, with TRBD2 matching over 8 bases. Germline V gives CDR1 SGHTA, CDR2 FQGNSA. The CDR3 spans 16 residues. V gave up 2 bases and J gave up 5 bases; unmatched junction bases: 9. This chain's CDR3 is CASSLSVNGRGDTQYF. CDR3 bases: TGTGCCAGCAGCTTATCAGTTAACGGGAGGGGAGATACGCAGTATTTT.

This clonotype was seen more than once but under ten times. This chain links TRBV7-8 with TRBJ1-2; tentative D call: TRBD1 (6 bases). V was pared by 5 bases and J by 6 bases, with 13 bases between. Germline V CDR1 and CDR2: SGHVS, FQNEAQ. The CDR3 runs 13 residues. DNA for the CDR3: TGTGCCAGCAGCCCCGTAAGGGGGAATGGCTACACCTTC. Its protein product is CASSPVRGNGYTF.

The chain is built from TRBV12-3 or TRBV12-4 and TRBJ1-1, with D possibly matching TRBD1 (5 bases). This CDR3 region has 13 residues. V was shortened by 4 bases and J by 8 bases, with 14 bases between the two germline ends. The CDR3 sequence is CASSSQGDIEAFF. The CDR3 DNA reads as TGTGCCAGCAGTTCCCAGGGAGACATAGAAGCTTTCTTT.

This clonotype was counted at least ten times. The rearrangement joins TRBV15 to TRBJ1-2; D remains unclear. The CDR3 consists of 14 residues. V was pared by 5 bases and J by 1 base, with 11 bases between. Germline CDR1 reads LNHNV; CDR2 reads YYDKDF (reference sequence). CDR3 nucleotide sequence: TGTGCCACCAGCTGGGGAATCAATAACTATGGCTACACCTTC. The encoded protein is CATSWGINNYGYTF.

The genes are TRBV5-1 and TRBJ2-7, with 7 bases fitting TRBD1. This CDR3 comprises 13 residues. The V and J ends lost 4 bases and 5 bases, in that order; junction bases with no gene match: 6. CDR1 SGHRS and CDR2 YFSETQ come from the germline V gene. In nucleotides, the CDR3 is TGCGCCAGCAGCCCGACAGGGTACGACGAGCAGTACTTC. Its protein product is CASSPTGYDEQYF.

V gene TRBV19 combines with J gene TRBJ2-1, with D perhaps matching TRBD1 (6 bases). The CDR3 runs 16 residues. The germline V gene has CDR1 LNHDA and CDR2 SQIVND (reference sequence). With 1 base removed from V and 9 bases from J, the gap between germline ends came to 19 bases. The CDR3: CASSIGSRGWSVEQFF. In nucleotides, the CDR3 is TGTGCCAGTAGTATAGGCTCCAGGGGATGGAGTGTTGAGCAGTTCTTC.

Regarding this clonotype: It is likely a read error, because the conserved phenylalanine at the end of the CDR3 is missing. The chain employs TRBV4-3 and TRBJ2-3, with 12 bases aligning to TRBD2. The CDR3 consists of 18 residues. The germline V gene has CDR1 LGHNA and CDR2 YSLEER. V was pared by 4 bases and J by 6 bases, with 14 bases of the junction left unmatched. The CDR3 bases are TGCGCCAGCAGCCTCCGGACTAGCGGGAACCACATGGGGGATACGCAGTATATT. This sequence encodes CASSLRTSGNHMGDTQYI.

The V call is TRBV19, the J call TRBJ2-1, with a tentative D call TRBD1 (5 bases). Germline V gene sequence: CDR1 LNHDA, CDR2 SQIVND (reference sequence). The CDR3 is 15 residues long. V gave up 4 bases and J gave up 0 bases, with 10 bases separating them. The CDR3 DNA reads TGTGCCAGTAGTACGACAGTAAGCTCCTACAATGAGCAGTTCTTC. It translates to CASSTTVSSYNEQFF.

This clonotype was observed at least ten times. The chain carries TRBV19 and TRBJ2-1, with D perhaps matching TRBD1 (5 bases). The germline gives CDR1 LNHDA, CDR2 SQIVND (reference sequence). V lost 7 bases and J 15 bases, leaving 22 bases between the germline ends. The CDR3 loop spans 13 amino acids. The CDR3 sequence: CASTDRGQGIRFF. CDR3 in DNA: TGTGCCAGTACCGACCGCGGTCAGGGAATCCGGTTCTTC.

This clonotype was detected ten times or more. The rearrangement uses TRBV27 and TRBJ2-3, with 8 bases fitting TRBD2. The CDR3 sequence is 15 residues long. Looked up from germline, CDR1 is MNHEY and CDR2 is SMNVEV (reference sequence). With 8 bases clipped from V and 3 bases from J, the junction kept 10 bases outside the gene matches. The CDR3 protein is CASAAGGLGTDTQYF. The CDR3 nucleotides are TGTGCCAGCGCCGCGGGAGGATTGGGAACAGATACGCAGTATTTT.

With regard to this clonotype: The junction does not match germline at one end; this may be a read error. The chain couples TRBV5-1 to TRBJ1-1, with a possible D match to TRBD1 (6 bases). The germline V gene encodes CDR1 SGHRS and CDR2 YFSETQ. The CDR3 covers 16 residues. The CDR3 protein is CASSPGRGGQNTEAFF. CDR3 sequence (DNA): TGTGCCAGCAGCCCCGGGAGGGGGGGTCAGAACACTGAAGCTTTCTTT.

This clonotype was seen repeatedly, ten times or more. The CDR3 DNA reads TGCAGTGCTAGAGAAATAATGGCGATAGATACGCAGTATTTT. Amino acids: CSAREIMAIDTQYF. This chain uses TRBV20-1 with TRBJ2-3, with D unclear. V lost 0 bases to trimming and J lost 5 bases, with 12 bases between them. The germline CDR1 and CDR2 sequences are DFQATT and SNEGSKA (reference sequence). This CDR3 contains 14 residues.

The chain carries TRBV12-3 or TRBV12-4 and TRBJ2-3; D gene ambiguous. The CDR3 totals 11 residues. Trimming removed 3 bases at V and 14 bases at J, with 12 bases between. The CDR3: CASSFGALLYF. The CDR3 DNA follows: TGTGCCAGCAGTTTTGGAGCGCTCCTGTATTTT.

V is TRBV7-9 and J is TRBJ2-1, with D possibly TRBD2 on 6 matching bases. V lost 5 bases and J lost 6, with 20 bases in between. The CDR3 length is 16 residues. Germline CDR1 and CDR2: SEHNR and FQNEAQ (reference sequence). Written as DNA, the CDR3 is TGTGCCAGCAGCGGGGCGGGGAGCCGGGAAATCAATGAGCAGTTCTTC. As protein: CASSGAGSREINEQFF.

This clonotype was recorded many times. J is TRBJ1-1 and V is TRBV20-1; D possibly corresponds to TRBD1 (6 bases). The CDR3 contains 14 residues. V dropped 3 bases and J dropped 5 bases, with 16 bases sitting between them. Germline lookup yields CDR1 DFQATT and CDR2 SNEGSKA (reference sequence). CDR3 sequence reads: CSARNPQGGTEAFF. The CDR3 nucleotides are TGCAGTGCTAGGAATCCACAGGGAGGGACTGAAGCTTTCTTT.

CDR3 protein: CASSFARGEQFF. CDR3 bases: TGTGCCAGCAGCTTTGCTCGGGGTGAGCAGTTCTTC. The gene calls are TRBV4-2 and TRBJ2-1, with D maybe TRBD2 (5 bases). CDR3 length: 12 amino acids. V was cut by 5 bases and J by 9 bases, with 11 bases left in between. CDR1 and CDR2 (germline): LGHNA, YNFKEQ.

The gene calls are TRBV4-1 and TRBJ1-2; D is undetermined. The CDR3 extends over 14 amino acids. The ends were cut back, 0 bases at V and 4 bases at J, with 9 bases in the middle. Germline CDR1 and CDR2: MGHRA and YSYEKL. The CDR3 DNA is TGCGCCAGCAGCCAAGATATCGGCACCTATGGCTACACCTTC. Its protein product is CASSQDIGTYGYTF.

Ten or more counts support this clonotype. The CDR3 coding sequence is TGTGCCAGCAGTTTCGGACAAAGATCTTCGCCCCAGCATTTT. It codes for CASSFGQRSSPQHF. The chain combines TRBV27 with TRBJ1-5; possibly TRBD1 for D (5 bases). The CDR3 runs to 14 residues. V shed 3 bases and J shed 9 bases, with 15 bases lying between them. Per the germline V gene, CDR1 is MNHEY and CDR2 is SMNVEV (reference sequence).

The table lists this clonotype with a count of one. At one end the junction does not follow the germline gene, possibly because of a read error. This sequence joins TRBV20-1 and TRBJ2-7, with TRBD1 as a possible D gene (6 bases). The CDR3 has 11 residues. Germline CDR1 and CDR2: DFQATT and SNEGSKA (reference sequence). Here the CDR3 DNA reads TGCAGTTCTAGGGGGAACTACGAGCAGTACTTC. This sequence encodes CSSRGNYEQYF.

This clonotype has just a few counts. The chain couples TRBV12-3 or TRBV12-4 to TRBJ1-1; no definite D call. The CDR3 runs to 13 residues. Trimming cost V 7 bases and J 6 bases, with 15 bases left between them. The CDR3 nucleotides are TGTGCCAGCATTCCGGAGTTGCGCCCTGAAGCTTTCTTT. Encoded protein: CASIPELRPEAFF.

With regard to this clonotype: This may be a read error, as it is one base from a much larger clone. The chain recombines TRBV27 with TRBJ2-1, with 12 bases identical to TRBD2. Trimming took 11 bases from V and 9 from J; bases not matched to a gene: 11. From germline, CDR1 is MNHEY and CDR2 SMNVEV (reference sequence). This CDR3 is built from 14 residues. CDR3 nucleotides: TGTGCCGGCACCCTGCTAGCGGGAGGGTTTGAGCAGTTCTTC. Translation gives CAGTLLAGGFEQFF.